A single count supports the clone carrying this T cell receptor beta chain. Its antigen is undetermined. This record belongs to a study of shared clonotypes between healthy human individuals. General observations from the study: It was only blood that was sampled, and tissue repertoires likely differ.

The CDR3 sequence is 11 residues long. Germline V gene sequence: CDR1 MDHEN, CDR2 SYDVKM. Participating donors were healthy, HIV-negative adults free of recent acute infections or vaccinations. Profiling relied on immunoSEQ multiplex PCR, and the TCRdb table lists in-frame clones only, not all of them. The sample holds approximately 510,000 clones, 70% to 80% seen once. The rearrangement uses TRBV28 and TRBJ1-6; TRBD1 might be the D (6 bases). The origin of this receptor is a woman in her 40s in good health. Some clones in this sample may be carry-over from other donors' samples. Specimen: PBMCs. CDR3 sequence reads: CEGGVNSPLHF. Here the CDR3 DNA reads TGTGAAGGGGGAGTTAATTCACCCCTCCACTTT.